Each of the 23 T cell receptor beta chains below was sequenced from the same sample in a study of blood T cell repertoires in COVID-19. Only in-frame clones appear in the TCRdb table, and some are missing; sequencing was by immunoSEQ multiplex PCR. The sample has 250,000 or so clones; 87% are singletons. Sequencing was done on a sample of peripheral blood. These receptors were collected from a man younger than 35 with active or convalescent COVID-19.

CDR3 sequence (DNA): TGTGCCAGCAGCTTGGGGGCGAGTAGCAATCAGCCCCAGCATTTT. This translates into CASSLGASSNQPQHF. The gene calls are TRBV5-8 and TRBJ1-5; D gene ambiguous. Per germline, CDR1 SGHTS and CDR2 YDEGEE. V was trimmed by 0 bases and J by 0 bases, leaving 7 bases between them. This CDR3 is built from 15 residues.

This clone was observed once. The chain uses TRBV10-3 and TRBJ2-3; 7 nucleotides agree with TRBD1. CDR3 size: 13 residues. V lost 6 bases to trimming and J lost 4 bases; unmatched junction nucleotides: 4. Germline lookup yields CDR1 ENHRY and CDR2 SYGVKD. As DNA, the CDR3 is TGTGCCATCAGCGGACAGGATGCAGATACGCAGTATTTT. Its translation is CAISGQDADTQYF.

CDR3 amino acids: CASSEQGKANYGYTF. The CDR3 region has the DNA TGTGCCAGCAGTGAACAGGGTAAGGCCAACTATGGCTACACCTTC. This chain uses TRBV6-1 with TRBJ1-2; TRBD1 is a possible D gene (5 bases). Trimming took 2 bases from V and 2 from J, leaving 12 bases between them. Germline CDR1 MNHNS, CDR2 SASEGT. This CDR3 has 15 residues.

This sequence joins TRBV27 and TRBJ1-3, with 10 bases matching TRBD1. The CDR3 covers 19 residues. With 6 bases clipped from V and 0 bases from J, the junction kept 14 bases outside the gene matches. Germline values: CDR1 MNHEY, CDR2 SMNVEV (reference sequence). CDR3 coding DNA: TGTGCCAGCAGCCTTAGAATTGACAGGGGGCCGTTCTCTGGAAACACCATATATTTT. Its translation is CASSLRIDRGPFSGNTIYF.

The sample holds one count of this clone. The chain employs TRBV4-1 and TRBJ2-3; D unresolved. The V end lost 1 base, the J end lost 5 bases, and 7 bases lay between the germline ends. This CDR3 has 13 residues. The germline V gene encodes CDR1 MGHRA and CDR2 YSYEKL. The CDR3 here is CASSQAPIDTQYF. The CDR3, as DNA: TGCGCCAGCAGCCAAGCCCCCATAGATACGCAGTATTTT.

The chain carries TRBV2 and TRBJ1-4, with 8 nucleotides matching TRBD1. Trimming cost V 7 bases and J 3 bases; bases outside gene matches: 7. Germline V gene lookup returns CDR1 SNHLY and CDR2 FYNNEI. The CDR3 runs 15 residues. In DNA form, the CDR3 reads TGTGCCAGCACCCCAGGGGGCTCGGCTAATGAAAAACTGTTTTTT. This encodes CASTPGGSANEKLFF. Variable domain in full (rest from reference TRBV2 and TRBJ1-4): EPEVTQTPSHQVTQMGQEVILRCVPISNHLYFYWYRQILGQKVEFLVSFYNNEISEKSEIFDDQFSVERPDGSNFTLKIRSTKLEDSAMYFCASTPGGSANEKLFFGSGTQLSVL.

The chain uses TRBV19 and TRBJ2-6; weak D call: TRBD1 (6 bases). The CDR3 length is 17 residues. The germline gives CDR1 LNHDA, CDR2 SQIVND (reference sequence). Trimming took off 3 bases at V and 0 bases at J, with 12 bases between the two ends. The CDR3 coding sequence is TGTGCCAGTAGTATTGGGCAGGGGAGCTCTGGGGCCAACGTCCTGACTTTC. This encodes CASSIGQGSSGANVLTF. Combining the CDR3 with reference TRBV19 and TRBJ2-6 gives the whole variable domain DGGITQSPKYLFRKEGQNVTLSCEQNLNHDAMYWYRQDPGQGLRLIYYSQIVNDFQKGDIAEGYSVSREKKESFPLTVTSAQKNPTAFYLCASSIGQGSSGANVLTFGAGSRLTVL.

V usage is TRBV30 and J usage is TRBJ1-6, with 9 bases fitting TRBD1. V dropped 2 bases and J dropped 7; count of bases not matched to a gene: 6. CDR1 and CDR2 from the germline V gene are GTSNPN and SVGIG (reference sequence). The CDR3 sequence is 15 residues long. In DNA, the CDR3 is TGTGCCTGGAGTTCCGGGACAGGGCGAAATTCACCCCTCCACTTT. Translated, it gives CAWSSGTGRNSPLHF. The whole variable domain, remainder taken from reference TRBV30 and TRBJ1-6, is SQTIHQWPATLVQPVGSPLSLECTVEGTSNPNLYWYRQAAGRGLQLLFYSVGIGQISSEVPQNLSASRPQDRQFILSSKKLLLSDSGFYLCAWSSGTGRNSPLHFGNGTRLTVT.

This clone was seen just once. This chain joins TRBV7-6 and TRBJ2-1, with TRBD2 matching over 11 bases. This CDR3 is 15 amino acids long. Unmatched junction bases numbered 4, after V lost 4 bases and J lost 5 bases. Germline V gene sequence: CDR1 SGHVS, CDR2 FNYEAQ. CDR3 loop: CASSSGTSGNNEQFF. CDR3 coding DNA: TGTGCCAGCAGCTCCGGGACTAGCGGTAACAATGAGCAGTTCTTC.

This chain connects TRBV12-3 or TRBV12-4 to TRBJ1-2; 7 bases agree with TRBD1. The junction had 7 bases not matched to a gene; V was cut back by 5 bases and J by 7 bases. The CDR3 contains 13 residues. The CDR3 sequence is CASSPRQGGGYTF. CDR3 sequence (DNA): TGTGCCAGCAGTCCCCGACAGGGCGGTGGCTACACCTTC.

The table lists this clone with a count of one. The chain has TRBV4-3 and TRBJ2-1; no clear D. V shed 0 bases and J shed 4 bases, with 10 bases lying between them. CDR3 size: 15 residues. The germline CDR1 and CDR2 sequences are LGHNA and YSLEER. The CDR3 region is CASSQDGQNYNEQFF. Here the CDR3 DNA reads TGCGCCAGCAGCCAAGATGGCCAGAATTACAATGAGCAGTTCTTC.

The CDR3 loop is CASSSSGRGYNEQFF. CDR3 nucleotide sequence: TGTGCCAGCAGCTCTAGCGGGAGGGGCTACAATGAGCAGTTCTTC. The chain links TRBV6-2 or TRBV6-3 to TRBJ2-1, with TRBD2 identical over 12 bases. The V gene end was trimmed by 6 bases and the J gene end by 3 bases; junction bases not matched to a gene: 3. This CDR3 is built from 15 residues. CDR1 and CDR2 from the germline V gene are MNHEY and SVGEGT.

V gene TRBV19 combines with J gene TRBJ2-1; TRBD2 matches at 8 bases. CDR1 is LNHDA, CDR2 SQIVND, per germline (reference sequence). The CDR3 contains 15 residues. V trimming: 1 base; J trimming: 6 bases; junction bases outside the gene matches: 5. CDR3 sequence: CASSIGAGDRNEQFF. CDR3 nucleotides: TGTGCCAGTAGTATAGGAGCGGGGGACCGCAATGAGCAGTTCTTC.

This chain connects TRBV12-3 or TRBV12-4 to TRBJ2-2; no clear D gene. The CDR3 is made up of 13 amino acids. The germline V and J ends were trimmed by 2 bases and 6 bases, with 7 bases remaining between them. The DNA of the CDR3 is TGTGCCAGCAGTTTATATTCGTCCGGGGAGCTGTTTTTT. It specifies CASSLYSSGELFF.

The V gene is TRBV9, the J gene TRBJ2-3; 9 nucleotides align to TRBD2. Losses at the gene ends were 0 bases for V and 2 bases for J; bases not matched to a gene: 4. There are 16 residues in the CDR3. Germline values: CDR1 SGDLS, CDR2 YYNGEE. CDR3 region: CASSVDLAGSTDTQYF. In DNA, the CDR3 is TGTGCCAGCAGCGTAGATCTAGCGGGATCCACAGATACGCAGTATTTT. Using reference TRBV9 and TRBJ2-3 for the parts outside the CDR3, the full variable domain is DSGVTQTPKHLITATGQRVTLRCSPRSGDLSVYWYQQSLDQGLQFLIQYYNGEERAKGNILERFSAQQFPDLHSELNLSSLELGDSALYFCASSVDLAGSTDTQYFGPGTRLTVL.

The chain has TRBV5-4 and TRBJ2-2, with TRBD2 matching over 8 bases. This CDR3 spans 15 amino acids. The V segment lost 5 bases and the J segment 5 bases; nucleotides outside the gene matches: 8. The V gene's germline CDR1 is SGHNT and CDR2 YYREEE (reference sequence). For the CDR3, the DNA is TGTGCCAGCAGTCGAGCGGGAGTGGGGACCGGGGAGCTGTTTTTT. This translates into CASSRAGVGTGELFF.

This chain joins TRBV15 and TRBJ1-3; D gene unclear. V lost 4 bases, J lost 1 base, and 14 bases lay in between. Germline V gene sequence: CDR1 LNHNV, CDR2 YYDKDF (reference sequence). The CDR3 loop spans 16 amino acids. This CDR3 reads CATSTTKEVSGNTIYF. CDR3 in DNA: TGTGCCACCAGCACCACGAAGGAGGTGTCTGGAAACACCATATATTTT.

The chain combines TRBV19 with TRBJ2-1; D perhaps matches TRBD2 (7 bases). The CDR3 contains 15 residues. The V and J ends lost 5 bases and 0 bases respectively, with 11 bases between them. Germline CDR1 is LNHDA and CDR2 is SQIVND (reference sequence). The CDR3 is CASSGGASSYNEQFF. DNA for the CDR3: TGTGCCAGTAGTGGGGGGGCTAGCTCCTACAATGAGCAGTTCTTC.

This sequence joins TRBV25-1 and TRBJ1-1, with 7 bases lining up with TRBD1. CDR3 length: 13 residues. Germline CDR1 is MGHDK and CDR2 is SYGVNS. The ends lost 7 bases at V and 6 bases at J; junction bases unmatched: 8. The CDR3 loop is CASTPGGIAEAFF. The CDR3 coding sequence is TGTGCCAGCACCCCAGGGGGGATCGCTGAAGCTTTCTTT. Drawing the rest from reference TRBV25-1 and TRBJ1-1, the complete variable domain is EADIYQTPRYLVIGTGKKITLECSQTMGHDKMYWYQQDPGMELHLIHYSYGVNSTEKGDLSSESTVSRIRTEHFPLTLESARPSHTSQYLCASTPGGIAEAFFGQGTRLTVV.

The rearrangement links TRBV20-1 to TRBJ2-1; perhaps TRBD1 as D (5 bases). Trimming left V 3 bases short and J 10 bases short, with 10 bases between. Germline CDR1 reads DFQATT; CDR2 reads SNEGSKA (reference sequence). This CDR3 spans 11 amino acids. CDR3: CSARENREQFF. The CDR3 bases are TGCAGTGCTAGGGAAAACAGGGAGCAGTTCTTC.

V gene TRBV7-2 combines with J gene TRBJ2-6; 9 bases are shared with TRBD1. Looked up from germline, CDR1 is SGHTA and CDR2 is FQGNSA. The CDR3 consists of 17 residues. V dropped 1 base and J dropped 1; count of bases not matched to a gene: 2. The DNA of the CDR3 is TGTGCCAGCAGCTTAGGAGGGACAGGGTCTGGGGCCAACGTCCTGACTTTC. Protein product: CASSLGGTGSGANVLTF.

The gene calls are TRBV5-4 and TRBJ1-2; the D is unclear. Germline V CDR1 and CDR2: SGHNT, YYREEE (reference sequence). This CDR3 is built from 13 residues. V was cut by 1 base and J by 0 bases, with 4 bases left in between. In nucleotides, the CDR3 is TGTGCCAGCAGCTTGATAGCTAACTATGGCTACACCTTC. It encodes CASSLIANYGYTF.

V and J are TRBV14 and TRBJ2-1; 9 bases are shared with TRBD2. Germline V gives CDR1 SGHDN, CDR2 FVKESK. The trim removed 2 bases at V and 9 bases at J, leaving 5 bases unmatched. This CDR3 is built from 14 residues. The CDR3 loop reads CASSQLAGVGEQFF. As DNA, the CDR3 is TGTGCCAGCAGCCAATTAGCGGGAGTGGGTGAGCAGTTCTTC.